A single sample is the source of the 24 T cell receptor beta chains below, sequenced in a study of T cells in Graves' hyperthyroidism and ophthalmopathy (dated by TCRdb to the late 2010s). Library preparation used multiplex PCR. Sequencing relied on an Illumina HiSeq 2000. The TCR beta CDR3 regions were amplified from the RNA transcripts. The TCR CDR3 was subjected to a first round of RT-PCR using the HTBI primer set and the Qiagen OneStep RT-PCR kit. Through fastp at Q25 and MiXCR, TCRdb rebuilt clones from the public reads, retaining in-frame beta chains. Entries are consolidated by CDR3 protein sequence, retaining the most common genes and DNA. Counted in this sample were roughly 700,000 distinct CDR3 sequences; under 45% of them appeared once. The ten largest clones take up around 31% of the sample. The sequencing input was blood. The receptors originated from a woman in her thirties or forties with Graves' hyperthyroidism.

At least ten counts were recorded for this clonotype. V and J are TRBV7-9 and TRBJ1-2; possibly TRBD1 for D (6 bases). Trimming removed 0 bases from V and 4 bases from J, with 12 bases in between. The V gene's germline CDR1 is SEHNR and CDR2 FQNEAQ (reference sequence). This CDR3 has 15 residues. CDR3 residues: CASSLATGIGYGYTF. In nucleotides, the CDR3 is TGTGCCAGCAGCTTAGCCACAGGGATCGGCTATGGCTACACCTTC. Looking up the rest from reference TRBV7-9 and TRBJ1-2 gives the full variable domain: DTGVSQNPRHKITKRGQNVTFRCDPISEHNRLYWYRQTLGQGPEFLTYFQNEAQLEKSRLLSDRFSAERPKGSFSTLEIQRTEQGDSAMYLCASSLATGIGYGYTFGSGTRLTVV.

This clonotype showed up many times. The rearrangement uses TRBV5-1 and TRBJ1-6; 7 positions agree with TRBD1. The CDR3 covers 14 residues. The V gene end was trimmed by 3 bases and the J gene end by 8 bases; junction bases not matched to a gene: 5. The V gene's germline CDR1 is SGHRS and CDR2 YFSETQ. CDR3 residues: CASSSGTVHSPLHF. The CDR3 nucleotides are TGCGCCAGCAGCTCCGGGACAGTTCATTCACCCCTCCACTTT.

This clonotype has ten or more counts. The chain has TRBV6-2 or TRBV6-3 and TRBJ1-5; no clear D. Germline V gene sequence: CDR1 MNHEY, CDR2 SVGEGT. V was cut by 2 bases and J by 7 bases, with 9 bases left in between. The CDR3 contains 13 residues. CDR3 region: CASSYDRVQPQHF. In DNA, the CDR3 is TGTGCCAGCAGTTACGATCGTGTACAGCCCCAGCATTTT.

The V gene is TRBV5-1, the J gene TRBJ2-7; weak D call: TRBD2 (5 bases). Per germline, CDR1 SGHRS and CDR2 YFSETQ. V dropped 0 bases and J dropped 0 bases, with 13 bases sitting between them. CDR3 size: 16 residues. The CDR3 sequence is CASSLEGAESSYEQYF. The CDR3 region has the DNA TGCGCCAGCAGCTTGGAGGGAGCGGAGAGCTCCTACGAGCAGTACTTC.

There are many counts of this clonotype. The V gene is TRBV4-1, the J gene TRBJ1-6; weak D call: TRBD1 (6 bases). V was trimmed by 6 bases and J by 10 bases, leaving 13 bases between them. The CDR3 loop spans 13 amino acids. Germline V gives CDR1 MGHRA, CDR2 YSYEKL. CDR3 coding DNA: TGCGCCAGCAGACAAAGGGGGGGGTCACCCCTCCACTTT. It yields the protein CASRQRGGSPLHF.

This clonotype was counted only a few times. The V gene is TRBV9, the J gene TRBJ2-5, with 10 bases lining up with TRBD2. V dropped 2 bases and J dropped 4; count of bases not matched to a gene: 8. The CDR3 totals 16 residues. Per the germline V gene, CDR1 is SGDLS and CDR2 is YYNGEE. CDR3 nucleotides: TGTGCCAGCAGCGTGAGCGGGAGGGCCGGGGGAGAGACCCAGTACTTC. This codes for CASSVSGRAGGETQYF.

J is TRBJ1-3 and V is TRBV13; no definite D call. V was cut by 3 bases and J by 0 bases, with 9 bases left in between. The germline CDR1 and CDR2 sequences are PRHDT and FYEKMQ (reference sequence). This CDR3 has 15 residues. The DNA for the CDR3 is TGTGCCAGCAGCTTCGGGGTTTCCTCTGGAAACACCATATATTTT. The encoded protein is CASSFGVSSGNTIYF.

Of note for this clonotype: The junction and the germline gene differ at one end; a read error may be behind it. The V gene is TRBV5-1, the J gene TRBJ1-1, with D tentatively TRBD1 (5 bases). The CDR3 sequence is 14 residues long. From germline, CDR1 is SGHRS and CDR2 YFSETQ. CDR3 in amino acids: CTSSLAGSGTEAFF. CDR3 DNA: TGCACCAGCAGCTTGGCAGGGTCGGGCACTGAAGCTTTCTTT.

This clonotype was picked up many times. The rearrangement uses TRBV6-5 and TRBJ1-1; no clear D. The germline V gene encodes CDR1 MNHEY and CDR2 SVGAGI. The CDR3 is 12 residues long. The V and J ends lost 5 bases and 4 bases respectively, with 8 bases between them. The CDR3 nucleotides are TGTGCCAGCAGTGAGATGGGCACTGAAGCTTTCTTT. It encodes CASSEMGTEAFF.

This CDR3 reads CSGGGPSYEQYF. The CDR3 DNA sequence: TGCAGCGGGGGGGGGCCATCCTACGAGCAGTACTTC. V is TRBV29-1 and J is TRBJ2-7; D may be TRBD2 (7 bases). The V end lost 7 bases, the J end lost 1 base, and 11 bases lay between the germline ends. There are 12 residues in the CDR3. Germline assignment: CDR1 SQVTM and CDR2 ANQGSEA.

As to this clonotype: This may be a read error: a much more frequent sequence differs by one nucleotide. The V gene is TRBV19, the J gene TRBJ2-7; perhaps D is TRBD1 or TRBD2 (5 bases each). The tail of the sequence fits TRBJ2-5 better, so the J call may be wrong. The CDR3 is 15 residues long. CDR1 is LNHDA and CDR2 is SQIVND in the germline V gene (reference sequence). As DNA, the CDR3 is TGTGCCAGTAGTTCCGGGGCTAGCAAACAAGAGACCCAGTACTTC. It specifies CASSSGASKQETQYF.

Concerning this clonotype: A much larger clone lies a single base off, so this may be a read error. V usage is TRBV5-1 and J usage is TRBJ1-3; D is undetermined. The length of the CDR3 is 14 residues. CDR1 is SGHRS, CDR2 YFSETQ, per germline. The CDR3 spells CASSFTDSGSTIYF. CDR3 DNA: TGCGCCAGCAGCTTTACGGACTCTGGAAGCACCATATATTTT.

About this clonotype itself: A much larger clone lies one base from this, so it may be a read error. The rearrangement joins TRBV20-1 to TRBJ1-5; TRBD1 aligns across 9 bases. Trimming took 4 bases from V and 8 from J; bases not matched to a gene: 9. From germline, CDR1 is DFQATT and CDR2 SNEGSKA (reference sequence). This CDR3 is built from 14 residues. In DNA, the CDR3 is TGCAGTGCTACTTCGACAGGGGGTGTGGAGCCCCAGCATTTT. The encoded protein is CSATSTGGVEPQHF.

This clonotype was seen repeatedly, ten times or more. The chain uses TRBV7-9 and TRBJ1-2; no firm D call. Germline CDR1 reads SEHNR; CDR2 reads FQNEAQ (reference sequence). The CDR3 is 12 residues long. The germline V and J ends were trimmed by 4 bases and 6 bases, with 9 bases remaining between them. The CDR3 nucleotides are TGTGCCAGCAGCTCCCGGGATAATGGCTACACCTTC. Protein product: CASSSRDNGYTF.

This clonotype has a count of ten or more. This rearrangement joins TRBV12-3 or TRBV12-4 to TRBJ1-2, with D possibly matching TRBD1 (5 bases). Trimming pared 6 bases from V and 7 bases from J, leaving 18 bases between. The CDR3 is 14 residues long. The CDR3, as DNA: TGTGCCAGCAGGGAGGGGTTCGCCGAAGGTGGCTACACCTTC. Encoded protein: CASREGFAEGGYTF.

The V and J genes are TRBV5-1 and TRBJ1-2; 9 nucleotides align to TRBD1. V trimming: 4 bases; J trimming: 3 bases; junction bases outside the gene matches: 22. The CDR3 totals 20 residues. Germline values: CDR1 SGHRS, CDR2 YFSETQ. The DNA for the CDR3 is TGCGCCAGCAGCGAACAGGGGGCCGGCACCGGGACAGCACGTGACTATGGCTACACCTTC. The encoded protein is CASSEQGAGTGTARDYGYTF.

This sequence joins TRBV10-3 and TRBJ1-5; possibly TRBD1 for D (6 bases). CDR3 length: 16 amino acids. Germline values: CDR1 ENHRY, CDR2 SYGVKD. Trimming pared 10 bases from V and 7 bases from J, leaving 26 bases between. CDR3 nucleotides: TGTGCCACGACGGGGGGGGGCAGGGAGCGGTGGCAGCCCCAGCATTTT. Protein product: CATTGGGRERWQPQHF.

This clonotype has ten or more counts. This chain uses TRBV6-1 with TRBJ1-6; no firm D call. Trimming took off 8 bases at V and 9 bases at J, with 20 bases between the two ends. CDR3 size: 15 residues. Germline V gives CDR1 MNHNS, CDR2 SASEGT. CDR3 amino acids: CASPAPADESSPLHF. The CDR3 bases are TGTGCCAGCCCCGCCCCCGCAGACGAAAGTTCACCCCTCCACTTT.

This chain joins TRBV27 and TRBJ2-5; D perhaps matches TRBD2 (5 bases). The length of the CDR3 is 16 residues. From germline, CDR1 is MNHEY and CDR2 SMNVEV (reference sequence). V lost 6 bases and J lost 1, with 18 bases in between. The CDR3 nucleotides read TGTGCCAGCAGCTGGCGCGCGGGCATAAGCCAAGAGACCCAGTACTTC. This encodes CASSWRAGISQETQYF.

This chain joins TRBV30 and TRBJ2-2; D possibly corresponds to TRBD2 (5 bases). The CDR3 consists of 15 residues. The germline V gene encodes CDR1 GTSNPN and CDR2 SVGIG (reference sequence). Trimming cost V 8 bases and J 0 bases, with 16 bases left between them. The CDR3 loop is CAKSSGAANTGELFF. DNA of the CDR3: TGTGCCAAATCCAGCGGAGCTGCGAACACCGGGGAGCTGTTTTTT.

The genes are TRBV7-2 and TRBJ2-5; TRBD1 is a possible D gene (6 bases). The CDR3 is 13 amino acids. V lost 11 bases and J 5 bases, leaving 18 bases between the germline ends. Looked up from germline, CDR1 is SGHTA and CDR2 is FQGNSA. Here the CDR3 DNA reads TGTGCCTGGTCACTACAGGGTTTGGAGACCCAGTACTTC. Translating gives CAWSLQGLETQYF.

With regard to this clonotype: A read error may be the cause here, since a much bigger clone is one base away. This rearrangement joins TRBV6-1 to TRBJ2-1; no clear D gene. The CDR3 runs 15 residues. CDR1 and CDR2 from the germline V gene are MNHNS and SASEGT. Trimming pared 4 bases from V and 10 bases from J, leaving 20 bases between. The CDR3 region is CASSGAMSASYEQFF. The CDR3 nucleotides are TGTGCCAGCAGTGGGGCTATGTCCGCATCCTACGAGCAGTTCTTC.

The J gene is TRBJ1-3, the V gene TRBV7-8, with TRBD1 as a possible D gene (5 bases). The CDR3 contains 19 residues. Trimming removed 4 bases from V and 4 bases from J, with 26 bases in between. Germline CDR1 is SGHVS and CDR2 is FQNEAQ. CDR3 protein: CASSSFGGGTRGAGNTIYF. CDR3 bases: TGTGCCAGCAGCTCGTTCGGCGGCGGGACTAGAGGCGCAGGAAACACCATATATTTT.

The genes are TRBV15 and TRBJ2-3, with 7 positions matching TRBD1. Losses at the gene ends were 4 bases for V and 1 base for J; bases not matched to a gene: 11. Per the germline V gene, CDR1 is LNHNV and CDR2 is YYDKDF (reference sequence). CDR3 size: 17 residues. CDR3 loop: CATSMNRGPRRTDTQYF. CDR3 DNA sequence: TGTGCCACCAGCATGAACAGGGGACCCCGCCGCACAGATACGCAGTATTTT. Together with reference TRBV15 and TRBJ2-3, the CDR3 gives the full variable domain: DAMVIQNPRYQVTQFGKPVTLSCSQTLNHNVMYWYQQKSSQAPKLLFHYYDKDFNNEADTPDNFQSRRPNTSFCFLDIRSPGLGDTAMYLCATSMNRGPRRTDTQYFGPGTRLTVL.